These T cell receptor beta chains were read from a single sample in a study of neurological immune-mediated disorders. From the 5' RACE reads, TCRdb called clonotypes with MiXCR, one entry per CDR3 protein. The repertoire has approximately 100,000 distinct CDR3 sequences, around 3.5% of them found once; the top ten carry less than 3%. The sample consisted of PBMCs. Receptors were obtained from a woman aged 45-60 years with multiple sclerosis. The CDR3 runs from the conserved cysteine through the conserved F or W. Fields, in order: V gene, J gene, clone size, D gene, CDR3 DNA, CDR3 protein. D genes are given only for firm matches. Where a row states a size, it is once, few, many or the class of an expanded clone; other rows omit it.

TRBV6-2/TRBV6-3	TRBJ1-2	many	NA	TGTGCCAGCAGTTATGGCGGGGGACAAGCCCGTGGCTACACCTTC	CASSYGGGQARGYTF
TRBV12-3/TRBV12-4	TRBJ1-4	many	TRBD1	TGTGCCAGCAGCTCCGGGACAGAAATTCATGAAAAACTGTTTTTT	CASSSGTEIHEKLFF
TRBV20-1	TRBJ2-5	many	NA	TGCAGTGCTAGAGATAGCATAGACATCCAAGAGACCCAGTACTTC	CSARDSIDIQETQYF
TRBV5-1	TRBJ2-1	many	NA	TGCGCCAGCAGCCCGTACCTTGGTGCATCGCCCCTGGGCAATGAGCAGTTCTTC	CASSPYLGASPLGNEQFF
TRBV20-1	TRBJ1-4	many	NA	TGCAGTGCTAGGCCCCGTTTTGGGCTTAGAAATGAAAAACTGTTTTTT	CSARPRFGLRNEKLFF
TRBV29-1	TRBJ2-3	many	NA	TGCAGCGTTGAACCATGGGGGGCGCGTGATACGCAGTATTTT	CSVEPWGARDTQYF
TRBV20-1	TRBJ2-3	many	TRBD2	TGCAGTGCTAGGGGGTACGGGGGGGCCAGTCTTTCCCATACGCAGTATTTT	CSARGYGGASLSHTQYF
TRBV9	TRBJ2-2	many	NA	TGTGCCAGCAGCCACGCCCGGAGGTGGACCGGGGAGCTGTTTTTT	CASSHARRWTGELFF
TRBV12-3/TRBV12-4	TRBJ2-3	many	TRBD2	TGTGCCAACATTCGGGGGGTAATGACGGATTTT	CANIRGVMTDF
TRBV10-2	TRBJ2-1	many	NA	TGCGCCTCGAGTAGGAACAATGAGCAGTTCTTC	CASSRNNEQFF
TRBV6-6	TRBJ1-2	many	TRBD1	TGTGCCAGCAGTTTCAGAGACAGGGCCGACTATGGCTACACCTTC	CASSFRDRADYGYTF
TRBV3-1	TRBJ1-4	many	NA	TGTGCCAGCAGCCAAGATAGGCGTCGTAATGAAAAACTGTTTTTT	CASSQDRRRNEKLFF
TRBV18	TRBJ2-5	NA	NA	TGTGCCAGCTCACCCAGGCCCCAAGAGACCCAGTACTTC	CASSPRPQETQYF
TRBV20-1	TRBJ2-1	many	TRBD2	TGCAGCCAGAGCGGGGGGGCCCATGAGCAGTTCTTC	CSQSGGAHEQFF
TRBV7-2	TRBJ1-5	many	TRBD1	TGTGCCAGCAGCCCTACACAGGGGGCGGGTTGGCCCCAGCATTTT	CASSPTQGAGWPQHF
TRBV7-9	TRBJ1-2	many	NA	TGTGCCAGCAGCCCTACAGGGACCGGTAACTATGGCTACACCTTC	CASSPTGTGNYGYTF
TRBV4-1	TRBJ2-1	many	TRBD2	TGCGCCAGCAGCCAAGTATGGGGCGCGGGGGGGCCCTATGAGCAGTTCTTC	CASSQVWGAGGPYEQFF
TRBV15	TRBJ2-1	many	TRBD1	TGTGCCACCAGCAGAGGCGGACAGGGGTTCAGTGAGCAGTTCTTC	CATSRGGQGFSEQFF
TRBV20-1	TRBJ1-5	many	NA	TGCAGTGCTAGAGATGGTGGTTACAATCAGCCCCAGCATTTT	CSARDGGYNQPQHF
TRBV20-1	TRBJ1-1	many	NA	TGCAGTGCCCCCGGGGTGAGGGGGAAAAACACTGAAGCTTTCTTT	CSAPGVRGKNTEAFF
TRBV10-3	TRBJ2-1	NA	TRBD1	TGTGCCATCAGTGGATCGAACCGGGACAGTGGCAATGAGCAGTTCTTC	CAISGSNRDSGNEQFF
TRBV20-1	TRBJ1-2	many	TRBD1	TGCAGTGCTAGAGATTCCTTGGGACAGGTGGCCAGCTTCTATGGCTACACCTTC	CSARDSLGQVASFYGYTF
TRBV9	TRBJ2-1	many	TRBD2	TGTGCCAGCAGCCCACGCGGGGGGCTCTTGGATGAGCAGTTCTTC	CASSPRGGLLDEQFF
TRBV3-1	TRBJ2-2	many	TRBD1	TGTGCCAGCAGCACCCAGACAGGGTACGCCGGGGAGCTGTTTTTT	CASSTQTGYAGELFF
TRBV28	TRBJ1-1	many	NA	TGTGCCAGCAGTTTACCGGGATCCCGTGAGGCTTTCTTT	CASSLPGSREAFF
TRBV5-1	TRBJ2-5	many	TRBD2	TGCGCCAGCCCCAAAGCGGGGGACCAAGAGACCCAGTACTTC	CASPKAGDQETQYF
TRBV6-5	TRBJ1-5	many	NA	TGTGCCAGCAGGCGGGGTCCTCGGAATCAGCCCCAGCATTTT	CASRRGPRNQPQHF
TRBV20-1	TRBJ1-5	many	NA	TGCAGTGCCAGAAAGGGGGGCTTAGCAAGCAATCAGCCCCAGCATTTT	CSARKGGLASNQPQHF
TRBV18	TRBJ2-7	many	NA	TGTGCCAGCCACCTGGGGGGGGCCTCCTACGAGCAGTACTTC	CASHLGGASYEQYF
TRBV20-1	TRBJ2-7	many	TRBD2	TGCAGTGCTAGAAGGACTAGCGGGTACGAGCAGTACTTC	CSARRTSGYEQYF
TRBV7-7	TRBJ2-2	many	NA	TGTGCTAGCAGCTTAGAAGGTACCGGGGAGCTGTTTTTT	CASSLEGTGELFF
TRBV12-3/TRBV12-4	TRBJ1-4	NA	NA	TGTGCCAGCAGTTTAGGGAGTGGAAATGAAAAACTGTTTTTT	CASSLGSGNEKLFF
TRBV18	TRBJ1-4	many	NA	TGTGCCAGCTCACCGGGGTCGGCAGGGGACGAAAAACTGTTTTTT	CASSPGSAGDEKLFF
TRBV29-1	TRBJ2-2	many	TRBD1	TGCAGCGTTTCTGGGTTGTATCTGCGAGCAGGGGGAACAGCCGGGGAGCTGTTTTTT	CSVSGLYLRAGGTAGELFF
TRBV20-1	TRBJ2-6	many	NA	TGCAGTGCTAGACCTACGGGGTCGTCTGGGGCCAACGTCCTGACTTTC	CSARPTGSSGANVLTF
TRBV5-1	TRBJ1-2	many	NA	TGCGCCAGCAGCTTGGATTTTGGGGATAACTATGGCTACACCTTC	CASSLDFGDNYGYTF
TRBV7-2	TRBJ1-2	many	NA	TGTGCCAGCAGCTCAGAGCGTGTGGATCGTTATGGCTACACCTTC	CASSSERVDRYGYTF
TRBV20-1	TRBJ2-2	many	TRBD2	TGCAGTGCTAGAGCGGGGGGGCCCGGCACCGGGGAGCTGTTTTTT	CSARAGGPGTGELFF
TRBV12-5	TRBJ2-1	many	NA	TGTGCTAGTGGTCCCAACCTGGCTGAGCAGTTCTTC	CASGPNLAEQFF
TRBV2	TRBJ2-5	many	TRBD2	TGTGCCAGCAGTGTTTCCGGGGGGGCCGGTGAGACCCAGTACTTC	CASSVSGGAGETQYF
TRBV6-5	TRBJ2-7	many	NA	TGTGCCAGCAGTCGAACCGGGACCTCAGGCTCCTACGAGCAGTACTTC	CASSRTGTSGSYEQYF
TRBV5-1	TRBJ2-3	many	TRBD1	TGCGCCAGCAGGGCCCTAACAGGGGGCACAGATACGCAGTATTTT	CASRALTGGTDTQYF
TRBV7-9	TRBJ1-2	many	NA	TGTGCCAGCAGCGAGGGGGGATTTTATGCCTTC	CASSEGGFYAF
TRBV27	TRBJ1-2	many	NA	TGTGCCAGCAGTGGGACATCCACCTATGGCTACACCTTC	CASSGTSTYGYTF
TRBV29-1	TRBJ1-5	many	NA	TGCAGCGTTGATGCCTGGAGGGCCTGTCAGCCCCAGCATTTT	CSVDAWRACQPQHF
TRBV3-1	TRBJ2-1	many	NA	TGTGCCAGCAGCCAAGAGTCTAGGCAGGGAAGCTACAATGAGCAGTTCTTC	CASSQESRQGSYNEQFF
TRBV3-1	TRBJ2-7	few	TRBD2	TGTGCCAGCAGCCGAGCTAGCGGGGGCCCTAGCTCCTACGAGCAGTACTTC	CASSRASGGPSSYEQYF
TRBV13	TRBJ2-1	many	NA	TGTGCCAGCAGCTTAGACAGAAACAATGAGCAGTTCTTC	CASSLDRNNEQFF
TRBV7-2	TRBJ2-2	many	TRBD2	TGTGCCAGCAGCCGGACTAGCGGGTCGAACACCGGGGAGCTGTTTTTT	CASSRTSGSNTGELFF
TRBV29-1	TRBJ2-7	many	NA	TGCAGCGTAGTCCCGGGACGCTACTACGAGCAGTACTTC	CSVVPGRYYEQYF
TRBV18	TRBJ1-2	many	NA	TGTGCCAGCTCATACCTACTAAACTATGGCTACACCTTC	CASSYLLNYGYTF
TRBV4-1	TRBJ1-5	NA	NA	TGCGACAGCAGCAAAGATCTGGGGCCCCAGCATTTT	CDSSKDLGPQHF
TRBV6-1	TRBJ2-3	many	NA	TGTGCCAGCTATCCCTTTGAATACCGCACAGATACGCAGTATTTT	CASYPFEYRTDTQYF